These T cell receptor beta chains were read from a single sample in a study of T cells in Graves' hyperthyroidism and ophthalmopathy. TCRdb recomputed calls from the multiplex PCR reads with MiXCR, one row per CDR3 protein. The data contain roughly 100,000 distinct CDR3 sequences, approximately 50% of them singletons. The source material was blood. These receptors were obtained from a man aged 35 to 55 with Graves' hyperthyroidism. The CDR3 runs from the conserved cysteine through the conserved F or W. The D gene is left open where the match is weak. The size field is filled for only some rows; it gives once, few, many or a size class.

TRBV11-3,TRBJ2-2,15,-,-,TGTGCCAGCAAACAGGGTTCATTGAACACCGGGGAGCTGTCTTGG,CASKQGSLNTGELSW
TRBV9,TRBJ2-7,13,-,many,TGTGCCAGCAGCGTAGTCGTTTCGTACGAGCAGTACTTC,CASSVVVSYEQYF
TRBV6-4,TRBJ2-7,16,-,few,TGTGCCAGCAGTTCAAACCGGGCCAAAGATCCCTACGAGCAGTACTTC,CASSSNRAKDPYEQYF
TRBV20-1,TRBJ1-5,15,TRBD1,many,TGCAGTGCTAGAAGGACAGGGGGCGTGCATCAGCCCCAGCATTTT,CSARRTGGVHQPQHF
TRBV7-9,TRBJ2-1,16,-,-,TGTGCCAGCAGCTTAGGGATGGCAGGGGGGAACAATGAGCAGTTCTTC,CASSLGMAGGNNEQFF
TRBV12-3/TRBV12-4,TRBJ1-5,16,-,-,TGTGCCAGCAGTCCCCGGGGCCTCCTTAGCAATCAGCCCCAGCATTTT,CASSPRGLLSNQPQHF
TRBV2,TRBJ2-2,11,-,-,TGTGCCAGCAGTGAAACCGGGGAGCTGTTTTTT,CASSETGELFF
TRBV7-8,TRBJ2-5,12,-,-,TGTGCCAGCAGCTTAGTTCTCGGGACCCAGTACTTC,CASSLVLGTQYF
TRBV6-1,TRBJ2-7,13,-,-,TGTGCCAGCAGGGAAGCGGACGTATACGAGCAGTACTTC,CASREADVYEQYF
TRBV3-2,TRBJ2-2,15,-,few,TGTGCCAGCAATTATAGGGGTGGGGCATATGGGGAGCTGTTTTTT,CASNYRGGAYGELFF
TRBV5-1,TRBJ1-5,14,-,-,TGCGCCAGCAGCTTGGACAGTGAGGATCAGCCCCAGCATTTT,CASSLDSEDQPQHF
TRBV7-6,TRBJ2-4,12,TRBD2,-,TGTGCCAGCAGACACCGGGGGGGCATTCAGTACTTC,CASRHRGGIQYF
TRBV5-5,TRBJ1-6,14,-,many,TGTGCCAGCAGCTCTTTACTCGTTAATTCACCCCTCCACTTT,CASSSLLVNSPLHF
TRBV20-1,TRBJ1-4,16,TRBD1,-,TGCAGTGCTAGACGGACAGGGGGGGCCTCTAATGAAAAACTGTTTTTT,CSARRTGGASNEKLFF
TRBV20-1,TRBJ2-7,15,TRBD2,-,TGCAGTGCTAGAGACGGACGGGGGGGGCCCGGGGAGCAGTACTTC,CSARDGRGGPGEQYF
TRBV30,TRBJ2-7,12,-,-,TGTGCCTGGAGTGGAATAGGGAACGAGCAGTACTTC,CAWSGIGNEQYF
TRBV29-1,TRBJ2-5,17,-,-,TGCAGCGTTAAAGAGCCCATAGGGTTAGGTCGGCGGGAGACCCAGTACTTC,CSVKEPIGLGRRETQYF